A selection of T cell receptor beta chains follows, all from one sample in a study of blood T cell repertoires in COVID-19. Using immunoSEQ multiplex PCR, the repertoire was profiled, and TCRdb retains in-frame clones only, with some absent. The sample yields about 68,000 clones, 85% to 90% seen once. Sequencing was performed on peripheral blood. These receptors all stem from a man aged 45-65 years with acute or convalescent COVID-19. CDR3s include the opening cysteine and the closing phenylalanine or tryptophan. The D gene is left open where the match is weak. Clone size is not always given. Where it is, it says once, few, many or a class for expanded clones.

CDR3nt: TGCATTGAAGGGGACACTGAAGCTTTCTTT; CDR3aa: CIEGDTEAFF; j_gene: TRBJ1-1; abundance: -; v_gene: TRBV29-1; d_gene: -
CDR3nt: TGTGCCAGCATTAGGGGGGGCTCCTACAATGAGCAGTTCTTC; CDR3aa: CASIRGGSYNEQFF; j_gene: TRBJ2-1; abundance: -; v_gene: TRBV2; d_gene: -
CDR3nt: TGTGCCAGCAGCGGGACTAGCAATGAGCAGTTCTTC; CDR3aa: CASSGTSNEQFF; j_gene: TRBJ2-1; abundance: -; v_gene: TRBV9; d_gene: TRBD2
CDR3nt: TGTGCCAGCAGCCAAGATTCCGGTAGAGCGGGGACCCAGTACTTC; CDR3aa: CASSQDSGRAGTQYF; j_gene: TRBJ2-5; abundance: -; v_gene: TRBV3-1/TRBV3-2; d_gene: -
CDR3nt: TGTGCCAGCAGCCCAGACAGGGGGATTAATAATTCACCCCTCCACTTT; CDR3aa: CASSPDRGINNSPLHF; j_gene: TRBJ1-6; abundance: -; v_gene: TRBV5-6; d_gene: TRBD1
CDR3nt: TGTGCCACCAGTTTACAGGGGGCAGGTCAGCCCCAGCATTTT; CDR3aa: CATSLQGAGQPQHF; j_gene: TRBJ1-5; abundance: -; v_gene: TRBV15; d_gene: TRBD1
CDR3nt: TGTGCCAGCGGGCGGGTAGAAACTAATGAAAAACTGTTTTTT; CDR3aa: CASGRVETNEKLFF; j_gene: TRBJ1-4; abundance: -; v_gene: TRBV6-5; d_gene: -
CDR3nt: TGTGCCAGCAGTCGAACAGATGGCGCCGTCGGGGAGCTGTTTTTT; CDR3aa: CASSRTDGAVGELFF; j_gene: TRBJ2-2; abundance: -; v_gene: TRBV6-4; d_gene: -
CDR3nt: TGTGCCAGCAGCCAGGGACAGGGGAAAAGCTCCTACAATGAGCAGTTCTTC; CDR3aa: CASSQGQGKSSYNEQFF; j_gene: TRBJ2-1; abundance: few; v_gene: TRBV7-2; d_gene: TRBD1
CDR3nt: TGTGCCAGCTCACCCCAGGGACTAGCGGGAGATAAGCGCGGCAATGAGCAGTTCTTC; CDR3aa: CASSPQGLAGDKRGNEQFF; j_gene: TRBJ2-1; abundance: -; v_gene: TRBV18; d_gene: TRBD2
CDR3nt: TGTGCCAGCAGTTACTCACAATCGAACACTGAAGCTTTCTTT; CDR3aa: CASSYSQSNTEAFF; j_gene: TRBJ1-1; abundance: -; v_gene: TRBV6-5; d_gene: -
CDR3nt: TGTGCCAGCAGCTTTGGGAGATTCGGCGGGAGGGCCTTAGAGACCCAGTACTTC; CDR3aa: CASSFGRFGGRALETQYF; j_gene: TRBJ2-5; abundance: -; v_gene: TRBV28; d_gene: TRBD2
CDR3nt: TGCGCCAGCAGGTACCGGGACAGGGCAGCTTTTGAGCAGTTCTTC; CDR3aa: CASRYRDRAAFEQFF; j_gene: TRBJ2-1; abundance: -; v_gene: TRBV5-1; d_gene: TRBD1
CDR3nt: TGTGCCAGCAGCCAAGATATCGGGAGGGCCTTTGAGACCCAGTACTTC; CDR3aa: CASSQDIGRAFETQYF; j_gene: TRBJ2-5; abundance: -; v_gene: TRBV14; d_gene: TRBD2
CDR3nt: TGTGCCAGCAGCCAAGGAGGGGGCGTCGATACGCAGTATTTT; CDR3aa: CASSQGGGVDTQYF; j_gene: TRBJ2-3; abundance: -; v_gene: TRBV3-1/TRBV3-2; d_gene: TRBD1
CDR3nt: TGTGCCAGCAGCTTAGACGTCAGCTCTGGGGCCAACGTCCTGACTTTC; CDR3aa: CASSLDVSSGANVLTF; j_gene: TRBJ2-6; abundance: few; v_gene: TRBV7-2; d_gene: -
CDR3nt: TGTGCCAGCAGCGTAACACAGAACAGGGTGGGGGGCTACACCTTC; CDR3aa: CASSVTQNRVGGYTF; j_gene: TRBJ1-2; abundance: -; v_gene: TRBV7-9; d_gene: -
CDR3nt: TGTGCCAGCAGTCCACGCGGGGGGGGGAACACTGAAGCTTTCTTT; CDR3aa: CASSPRGGGNTEAFF; j_gene: TRBJ1-1; abundance: -; v_gene: TRBV28; d_gene: -
CDR3nt: TGCGCCAGCAGGAAAGAACAGGGGTCTGGGGCCAACGTCCTGACTTTC; CDR3aa: CASRKEQGSGANVLTF; j_gene: TRBJ2-6; abundance: -; v_gene: TRBV5-1; d_gene: TRBD1
CDR3nt: TGTGCCAGCAGCCAAGGGTCTAGGAACACTGAAGCTTTCTTT; CDR3aa: CASSQGSRNTEAFF; j_gene: TRBJ1-1; abundance: -; v_gene: TRBV4-2; d_gene: -
CDR3nt: TGTGCCAGCAGTTTTCGGGGGAATAATTCACCCCTCCACTTT; CDR3aa: CASSFRGNNSPLHF; j_gene: TRBJ1-6; abundance: -; v_gene: TRBV28; d_gene: -
CDR3nt: TGTGCCAGCAGTAAGTCCCCCGGGGACAATCAGCCCCAGCATTTT; CDR3aa: CASSKSPGDNQPQHF; j_gene: TRBJ1-5; abundance: -; v_gene: TRBV6-6; d_gene: -
CDR3nt: TGTGCCAGCGCGTGGGAGGACCCTTTTTCACCCCTCCACTTT; CDR3aa: CASAWEDPFSPLHF; j_gene: TRBJ1-6; abundance: -; v_gene: TRBV6-5; d_gene: -
CDR3nt: TGTGCCAGCAGCCCCTACAGGGGGTTGGGTGAAGCTTTCTTT; CDR3aa: CASSPYRGLGEAFF; j_gene: TRBJ1-1; abundance: few; v_gene: TRBV7-2; d_gene: TRBD1
CDR3nt: TGTGCCACCAGTGACTCGGTAATTCAAGATACGCAGTATTTT; CDR3aa: CATSDSVIQDTQYF; j_gene: TRBJ2-3; abundance: few; v_gene: TRBV24-1; d_gene: -
CDR3nt: TGTGCCAGCAGCTTAGTCAGCACCGGGGAGCTGTTTTTT; CDR3aa: CASSLVSTGELFF; j_gene: TRBJ2-2; abundance: few; v_gene: TRBV7-9; d_gene: -
CDR3nt: TGCGCCAGCAGTAGGGCAGGGGGAGGTAATGAGCAGTTCTTC; CDR3aa: CASSRAGGGNEQFF; j_gene: TRBJ2-1; abundance: -; v_gene: TRBV10-1; d_gene: -
CDR3nt: TGTGCCAGCAGCTTAGTAGGGACAGCCAACAATCAGCCCCAGCATTTT; CDR3aa: CASSLVGTANNQPQHF; j_gene: TRBJ1-5; abundance: -; v_gene: TRBV7-2; d_gene: TRBD1
CDR3nt: TGTGCCAGCAGCAGGCCGGGACAGGGTAGGACTTTCTTT; CDR3aa: CASSRPGQGRTFF; j_gene: TRBJ1-1; abundance: -; v_gene: TRBV3-1/TRBV3-2; d_gene: TRBD1
CDR3nt: TGTGCCAGTAGTATGGGCCCACTCACCGGGGAGCTGTTTTTT; CDR3aa: CASSMGPLTGELFF; j_gene: TRBJ2-2; abundance: -; v_gene: TRBV19; d_gene: -
CDR3nt: TGTGCCAGCAGCCCCCTACTGACAGAAACCTACGAGCAGTACTTC; CDR3aa: CASSPLLTETYEQYF; j_gene: TRBJ2-7; abundance: -; v_gene: TRBV11-1; d_gene: -
CDR3nt: TGTGCCAGCTCAAGACAGGGGGGGAGCAATCAGCCCCAGCATTTT; CDR3aa: CASSRQGGSNQPQHF; j_gene: TRBJ1-5; abundance: -; v_gene: TRBV18; d_gene: TRBD1
CDR3nt: TGTGCCAGCAGCTCCCGGACCACTTCGGGGGATACGCAGTATTTT; CDR3aa: CASSSRTTSGDTQYF; j_gene: TRBJ2-3; abundance: -; v_gene: TRBV7-2; d_gene: -